This TCR beta chain comes out of a study of CD8+CD57+ T cells in acquired aplastic anemia. Overall study context: Sorted cells (CD4+ and CD8+) yielded DNA amounts that averaged about 3.1 ug.

With regard to this clonotype: Its target is not known. A junction boundary mismatches the germline segment, possibly from a read error.

Genomic DNA, serving as template, underwent TCR beta VDJ and CDR3 profiling. TCRdb re-called the reads with MiXCR, one entry per CDR3 protein. The table has just over 450,000 distinct CDR3 sequences, around 32% seen once. The CDR3 is 12 residues long. CDR1 is MNHNS and CDR2 is SASEGT in the germline V gene. CD8+CD57+ cell expansion, shown by flow cytometry, had occurred in the patients selected for sequencing. None of the patients had been given any therapy when their blood was sampled. Findings of the study overall: Controls did not differ significantly from patients in CD8+ Simpson's diversity. Overlap between patients and controls comprised twenty-nine CD8+ CDR3 sequences.

The sequenced sample was sorted CD4+, CD8+, or CD8+CD57+ T cells (not recorded which) from PBMCs. The TCR comes from a human donor with aplastic anemia. The chain combines TRBV6-1 with TRBJ1-1, with D possibly TRBD1 on 5 matching bases. CDR3 sequence: CASRNRGSPLRF. The CDR3, as DNA: TGTGCCAGCCGAAACCGGGGCAGCCCCCTTCGCTTT.